This is a list of T cell receptor beta chains from one sample in a study of OX40 agonist ivuxolimab in advanced cancers. The table came from immunoSEQ multiplex PCR; TCRdb's copy has only in-frame clones and leaves some out. The sample carries tens of thousands of clones, 88% recorded once. Sequencing was performed on CD4+ or CD8+ T cells sorted from blood, taken in a trial of the OX40 agonist ivuxolimab. The receptors were sampled from an adult with an advanced solid tumor such as melanoma, head and neck, liver or kidney cancer. CDR3s include the opening cysteine and the closing phenylalanine or tryptophan. A D gene is named only where the DNA matches it firmly. The size field is filled for only some rows; it gives once, few, many or a size class.

clone_size j_call v_call d_call cdr3_nt cdr3_aa
few TRBJ1-3 TRBV6-9 TRBD1 TGTGCCGACCCCGACAGGGGGCCTGGAAACACCATATATTTT CADPDRGPGNTIYF
NA TRBJ1-5 TRBV5-6 NA TGTGCCAGCAGCTTGGCAGGTGATCAGCCCCAGCATTTT CASSLAGDQPQHF
NA TRBJ1-1 TRBV27 NA TGTGCCAGCAGTTTTCTGGGGAATGGAGCTGAAGCTTTCTTT CASSFLGNGAEAFF
NA TRBJ2-3 TRBV19 NA TGTGCCAGTTCCCAGTGGGGGACTAGCACAGATACGCAGTATTTT CASSQWGTSTDTQYF
NA TRBJ1-1 TRBV27 NA TGTGCCAGCAGTTTCGGGGGGGCTAGGAACACTGAAGCTTTCTTT CASSFGGARNTEAFF
NA TRBJ1-1 TRBV6-7 NA TGTGCCAGCGTTGGCGGGGCAAGGGAGGCTTTCTTT CASVGGAREAFF
NA TRBJ2-3 TRBV9 TRBD2 TGTGCCAGCAGCGCCCGAGCGGGGTTCAGCACAGATACGCAGTATTTT CASSARAGFSTDTQYF
NA TRBJ2-1 TRBV28 TRBD2 TGTGCCAGCAGTCCCCGGAGGACTAGCGGGGGGGTTTACAATGAGCAGTTCTTC CASSPRRTSGGVYNEQFF
NA TRBJ1-5 TRBV28 TRBD1 TGTGCCAGCAGTCCCAGGACAGGAAGCAATCAGCCCCAGCATTTT CASSPRTGSNQPQHF
few TRBJ1-5 TRBV27 TRBD1 TGTGCCAGCAGTTCTCAGGGGGATAGTCAGCCCCAGCATTTT CASSSQGDSQPQHF
NA TRBJ1-3 TRBV6-1 NA TGTGCCAGCAGGGATGCAGCTGCTGGAAACACCATATATTTT CASRDAAAGNTIYF
NA TRBJ2-7 TRBV7-9 TRBD2 TGTGCCAGCACGGCGGGGGGAGGGGACGAGCAGTACTTC CASTAGGGDEQYF